These 26 T cell receptor beta chains share one sample of origin, sequenced in a study of cytomegalovirus exposure and HLA in healthy donors. Primers for the PCR totalled 60 Vbeta and 13 Jbeta. The protocol was immunoSEQ multiplex PCR, while the TCRdb copy is restricted to in-frame clones and leaves out a portion. Among about 130,000 clones listed, roughly 84% were seen once. The source material was PBMCs. These receptors were taken from a girl between 2 and 10 years old in good health and CMV-seronegative.

This clone occurred a few times. The chain couples TRBV2 to TRBJ1-1; no clear D gene. In germline, CDR1 is SNHLY, CDR2 FYNNEI. The CDR3 sequence is 11 residues long. The V and J ends lost 3 bases and 5 bases respectively, with 4 bases between them. For the CDR3, the DNA is TGTGCCAGCAGTGAGAGAACTGAAGCTTTCTTT. Translation: CASSERTEAFF. Full variable domain (remainder filled in from reference TRBV2 and TRBJ1-1): EPEVTQTPSHQVTQMGQEVILRCVPISNHLYFYWYRQILGQKVEFLVSFYNNEISEKSEIFDDQFSVERPDGSNFTLKIRSTKLEDSAMYFCASSERTEAFFGQGTRLTVV.

This clone occurred once. The rearrangement joins TRBV7-8 to TRBJ2-3; 8 bases match TRBD2. The CDR3 runs to 13 residues. Germline CDR1 is SGHVS and CDR2 is FQNEAQ. Losses at the gene ends were 5 bases for V and 10 bases for J; bases not matched to a gene: 8. DNA for the CDR3: TGTGCCAGCAGCCCGGGACTAGGGCAAGCGCAGTATTTT. Translating it yields CASSPGLGQAQYF.

CDR3: CAWARQGGEQYF. The CDR3 nucleotides are TGTGCCTGGGCTCGCCAGGGGGGCGAGCAGTACTTC. The chain employs TRBV30 and TRBJ2-7; D is perhaps TRBD1 (7 bases). Germline V gene lookup returns CDR1 GTSNPN and CDR2 SVGIG (reference sequence). V lost 5 bases and J lost 6, with 14 bases in between. The CDR3 extends over 12 amino acids.

This chain links TRBV28 with TRBJ2-2; D may be TRBD1 (5 bases). Trimming pared 5 bases from V and 4 bases from J, leaving 8 bases between. CDR1 and CDR2 (germline): MDHEN, SYDVKM. CDR3 length equals 13 residues. The CDR3, as DNA: TGTGCCAGCAGTCCCCAGGGCACCGGGGAGCTGTTTTTT. This sequence encodes CASSPQGTGELFF.

The CDR3: CASSRGTGGAYGYTF. In nucleotides, the CDR3 is TGTGCCAGCAGCCGGGGTACGGGGGGCGCCTATGGCTACACCTTC. This chain uses TRBV2 with TRBJ1-2; tentative D call: TRBD1 (6 bases). This CDR3 is 15 amino acids long. From germline, CDR1 is SNHLY and CDR2 FYNNEI. The V end lost 6 bases, the J end lost 4 bases, and 18 bases lay between the germline ends.

V gene TRBV5-1 combines with J gene TRBJ2-5; 11 bases map to TRBD2. Germline CDR1 and CDR2: SGHRS and YFSETQ. The CDR3 is 17 amino acids. The J segment lost 2 bases and the V segment lost 5 bases, leaving 11 bases of the junction unmatched. The CDR3 loop is CASRPTSGKEKQETQYF. The CDR3 DNA sequence: TGCGCCAGCAGACCGACTAGCGGGAAAGAGAAGCAAGAGACCCAGTACTTC. The variable domain in full, completed from reference TRBV5-1 and TRBJ2-5, reads KAGVTQTPRYLIKTRGQQVTLSCSPISGHRSVSWYQQTPGQGLQFLFEYFSETQRNKGNFPGRFSGRQFSNSRSEMNVSTLELGDSALYLCASRPTSGKEKQETQYFGPGTRLLVL.

The chain links TRBV5-6 to TRBJ1-4, with 9 bases identical to TRBD1. Trimming at V came to 2 bases and at J to 6 bases, leaving 5 bases not matched to a gene. The CDR3 runs 15 residues. CDR1 is SGHDT, CDR2 YYEEEE, per germline. The CDR3 here is CASSFTGGAYEKLFF. The CDR3, as DNA: TGTGCCAGCAGCTTTACAGGGGGCGCATATGAAAAACTGTTTTTT.

V gene TRBV18 combines with J gene TRBJ2-7, with 8 bases matching TRBD1. V trimming: 3 bases; J trimming: 5 bases; junction bases outside the gene matches: 3. This CDR3 has 13 residues. Germline lookup yields CDR1 KGHSH and CDR2 LQKENI. CDR3 loop: CASSPQDRDEQYF. DNA for the CDR3: TGTGCCAGCTCACCCCAGGACAGGGACGAGCAGTACTTC.

The chain recombines TRBV6-5 with TRBJ1-1; TRBD1 matches 9 bases. This CDR3 comprises 13 residues. CDR1 is MNHEY and CDR2 is SVGAGI in the germline V gene. V lost 8 bases and J lost 7; bases outside the gene matches: 8. The CDR3 coding sequence is TGTGCCAGCGGCCGAGGGACAGGGATTGAAGCTTTCTTT. As protein: CASGRGTGIEAFF.

The rearrangement links TRBV7-9 to TRBJ2-7; TRBD2 aligns across 7 bases. This CDR3 region has 16 residues. V was pared by 5 bases and J by 1 base, with 11 bases of the junction left unmatched. Germline assignment: CDR1 SEHNR and CDR2 FQNEAQ (reference sequence). The CDR3 here is CASSAVLGSGSYEQYF. In nucleotides, the CDR3 is TGTGCCAGCAGCGCAGTGTTGGGTAGCGGGTCCTACGAGCAGTACTTC.

J is TRBJ1-1 and V is TRBV7-2; D is ambiguous. The V end lost 1 base, the J end lost 4 bases, and 10 bases lay between the germline ends. Germline loops: CDR1 SGHTA, CDR2 FQGNSA. The CDR3 is 14 residues long. CDR3 loop: CASSLVGLATEAFF. The CDR3 bases are TGTGCCAGCAGCTTAGTTGGGCTGGCCACTGAAGCTTTCTTT.

The rearrangement links TRBV7-3 to TRBJ2-1, with 8 bases that match TRBD2. Trimming cost V 3 bases and J 4 bases; bases outside gene matches: 20. CDR1 SGHTA and CDR2 FQGTGA come from the germline V gene. The length of the CDR3 is 20 residues. The CDR3 protein is CASSFRVGVAGSFRYNEQFF. The CDR3 DNA follows: TGTGCCAGCAGCTTCCGGGTAGGGGTAGCGGGGTCATTCCGTTACAATGAGCAGTTCTTC.

The chain uses TRBV7-2 and TRBJ1-1; 8 bases are a match to TRBD1. The V gene end was trimmed by 1 base and the J gene end by 0 bases; junction bases not matched to a gene: 1. Germline loops: CDR1 SGHTA, CDR2 FQGNSA. This CDR3 spans 15 amino acids. CDR3 residues: CASSLGQGLNTEAFF. The CDR3 region has the DNA TGTGCCAGCAGCTTAGGACAGGGGTTGAACACTGAAGCTTTCTTT. The whole variable domain, filled in from reference TRBV7-2 and TRBJ1-1, reads GAGVSQSPSNKVTEKGKDVELRCDPISGHTALYWYRQSLGQGLEFLIYFQGNSAPDKSGLPSDRFSAERTGGSVSTLTIQRTQQEDSAVYLCASSLGQGLNTEAFFGQGTRLTVV.

The chain couples TRBV5-6 to TRBJ2-5; tentatively, D is TRBD2 (5 bases). CDR3 length equals 15 residues. CDR1 is SGHDT and CDR2 is YYEEEE in the germline V gene. Trimming shortened V by 0 bases and J by 4 bases, and 13 bases separated the two germline ends. For the CDR3, the DNA is TGTGCCAGCAGCTTGGACGAGGGAGATAGAGAGACCCAGTACTTC. Amino acid sequence: CASSLDEGDRETQYF.

The rearrangement uses TRBV4-1 and TRBJ1-4; D gene uncertain. Trimming cost V 3 bases and J 0 bases, with 11 bases left between them. CDR1 MGHRA and CDR2 YSYEKL come from the germline V gene. The CDR3 runs to 16 residues. The CDR3: CASSHAEGATNEKLFF. CDR3 bases: TGCGCCAGCAGCCACGCAGAGGGTGCAACTAATGAAAAACTGTTTTTT.

This chain connects TRBV25-1 to TRBJ1-4; 8 positions match TRBD1. The germline V gene has CDR1 MGHDK and CDR2 SYGVNS. The trim removed 3 bases at V and 6 bases at J, leaving 6 bases unmatched. This CDR3 has 15 residues. The CDR3 loop is CASSDPQGADEKLFF. The CDR3 DNA is TGTGCCAGCAGTGACCCGCAGGGGGCAGATGAAAAACTGTTTTTT.

V gene TRBV4-1 combines with J gene TRBJ1-5; 9 bases match TRBD1. Germline-derived CDR1 and CDR2 are MGHRA and YSYEKL. Trimming took 0 bases from V and 9 from J; bases not matched to a gene: 9. There are 16 residues in the CDR3. The CDR3 DNA reads as TGCGCCAGCAGCCAAGATATGGGACAGGGTAATGGGCCCCAGCATTTT. Translated: CASSQDMGQGNGPQHF.

This clone came up a few times. V gene TRBV6-5 combines with J gene TRBJ1-2; a possible D gene is TRBD1 (6 bases). The CDR3 runs to 13 residues. Germline V gene sequence: CDR1 MNHEY, CDR2 SVGAGI. The V and J ends lost 4 bases and 7 bases respectively, with 13 bases between them. The CDR3 nucleotides are TGTGCCAGCAGTTCCGGGCACAGGGTTGGCTACACCTTC. This translates into CASSSGHRVGYTF.

The V gene is TRBV29-1, the J gene TRBJ1-6; D possibly corresponds to TRBD1 (6 bases). This CDR3 contains 13 residues. Germline CDR1 and CDR2: SQVTM and ANQGSEA. V was cut by 5 bases and J by 10 bases, with 15 bases left in between. CDR3 in DNA: TGCAGCGTTCGGGACAAGGAAGGATCACCCCTCCACTTT. Translated: CSVRDKEGSPLHF. The full variable domain, rest sourced from reference TRBV29-1 and TRBJ1-6, is SAVISQKPSRDICQRGTSLTIQCQVDSQVTMMFWYRQQPGQSLTLIATANQGSEATYESGFVIDKFPISRPNLTFSTLTVSNMSPEDSSIYLCSVRDKEGSPLHFGNGTRLTVT.

The rearrangement joins TRBV30 to TRBJ2-7, with D uncertain. The CDR3 consists of 14 residues. Trimming stripped 2 bases from V and 2 bases from J, with 13 bases between. Germline V gene data show CDR1 as GTSNPN and CDR2 as SVGIG (reference sequence). For the CDR3, the DNA is TGTGCCTGGAGTATGTCTACTACCACCTACGAGCAGTACTTC. Amino acids: CAWSMSTTTYEQYF.

The rearrangement uses TRBV7-3 and TRBJ1-6; no definite D call. Germline V gene lookup returns CDR1 SGHTA and CDR2 FQGTGA. The ends were cut back, 4 bases at V and 9 bases at J, with 10 bases in the middle. The CDR3 covers 13 residues. This CDR3 reads CASSSTLSSPLHF. CDR3 bases: TGTGCCAGCAGCTCCACGCTTAGTTCACCCCTCCACTTT.

The gene calls are TRBV7-9 and TRBJ2-5; 7 nucleotides agree with TRBD2. The CDR3 extends over 15 amino acids. J gave up 4 bases and V 0 bases, and 5 bases lay outside the gene matches. Germline V CDR1 and CDR2: SEHNR, FQNEAQ (reference sequence). CDR3 DNA: TGTGCCAGCAGCTTAGCGCGGGGGTTCGGAGAGACCCAGTACTTC. Translated, it gives CASSLARGFGETQYF.

A few counts support this clone. The chain carries TRBV9 and TRBJ1-6; TRBD1 matches at 9 bases. The germline CDR1 and CDR2 sequences are SGDLS and YYNGEE. After removal of 0 bases from V and 9 bases from J, the junction contained 7 bases not matched to a gene. CDR3 length: 16 amino acids. The CDR3 DNA is TGTGCCAGCAGCGTAGACGGGGGGGACAGGGCTTCACCCCTCCACTTT. It specifies CASSVDGGDRASPLHF.

In its sample, this clone was seen once. The genes are TRBV10-2 and TRBJ1-2; no clear D gene. The CDR3 totals 13 residues. CDR1 WSHSY and CDR2 SAAADI come from the germline V gene. Trimming took 3 bases from V and 2 from J, leaving 7 bases between them. CDR3 region: CASSETVNYGYTF. The CDR3 nucleotides are TGCGCCAGCAGTGAAACAGTGAACTATGGCTACACCTTC.

The chain uses TRBV2 and TRBJ1-5, with a possible D match to TRBD1 (5 bases). Germline loops: CDR1 SNHLY, CDR2 FYNNEI. V lost 6 bases, J lost 1 base, and 13 bases lay in between. The CDR3 length is 15 residues. CDR3 DNA sequence: TGTGCCAGCAGGGATTACGGGGGAAGCAATCAGCCCCAGCATTTT. Its protein product is CASRDYGGSNQPQHF.

This sequence joins TRBV25-1 and TRBJ1-5; no reliable D call. Trimming left V 6 bases short and J 0 bases short, with 6 bases between. The V gene's germline CDR1 is MGHDK and CDR2 SYGVNS. The CDR3 spans 13 residues. The CDR3 DNA is TGTGCCAGCAGGGGCCATAGCAATCAGCCCCAGCATTTT. Protein product: CASRGHSNQPQHF.